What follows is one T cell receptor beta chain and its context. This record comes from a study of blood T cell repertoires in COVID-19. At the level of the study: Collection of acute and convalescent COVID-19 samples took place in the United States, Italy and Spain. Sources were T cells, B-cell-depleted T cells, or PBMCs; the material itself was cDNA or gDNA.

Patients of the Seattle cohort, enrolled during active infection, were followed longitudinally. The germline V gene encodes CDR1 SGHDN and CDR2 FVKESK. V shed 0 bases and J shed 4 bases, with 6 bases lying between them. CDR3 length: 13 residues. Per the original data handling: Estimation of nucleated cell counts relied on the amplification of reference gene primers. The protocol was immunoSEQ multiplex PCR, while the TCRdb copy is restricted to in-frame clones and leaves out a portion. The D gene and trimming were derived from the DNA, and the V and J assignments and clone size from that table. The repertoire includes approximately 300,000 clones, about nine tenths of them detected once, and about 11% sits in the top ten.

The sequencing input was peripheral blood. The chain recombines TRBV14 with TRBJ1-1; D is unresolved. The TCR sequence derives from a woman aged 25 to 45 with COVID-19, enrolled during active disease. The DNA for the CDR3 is TGTGCCAGCAGCCAAGAGCAGGTCACTGAAGCTTTCTTT. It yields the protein CASSQEQVTEAFF.